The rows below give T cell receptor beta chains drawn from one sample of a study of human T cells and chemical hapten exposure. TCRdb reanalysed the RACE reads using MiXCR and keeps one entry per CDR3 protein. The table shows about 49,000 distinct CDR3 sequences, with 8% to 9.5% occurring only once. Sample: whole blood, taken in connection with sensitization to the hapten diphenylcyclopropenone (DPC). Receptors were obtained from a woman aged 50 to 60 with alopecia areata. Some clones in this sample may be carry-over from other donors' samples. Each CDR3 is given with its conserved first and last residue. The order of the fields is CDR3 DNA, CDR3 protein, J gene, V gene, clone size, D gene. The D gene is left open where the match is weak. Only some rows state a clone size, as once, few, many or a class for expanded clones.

TGTGCCAGCTCACCCATTACAGGGGGCTGGATGAACACTGAAGCTTTCTTT | CASSPITGGWMNTEAFF | TRBJ1-1 | TRBV18 | many | TRBD1
TGTGCCAGCAGTTCGGGACTAGCCTACAATGAGCAGTTCTTC | CASSSGLAYNEQFF | TRBJ2-1 | TRBV6-2/TRBV6-3 | few | TRBD2
TGTGCCAGCGAGTCCGGAACCTCCTACGAGCAGTACTTC | CASESGTSYEQYF | TRBJ2-7 | TRBV28 | few | NA
TGTGCCAGCAGCCAAGAAGTCCGGAATGGCTACACCTTC | CASSQEVRNGYTF | TRBJ1-2 | TRBV3-1 | NA | NA
TGTGCCAGCAGCCAAGCAGAGTACTACGAGCAGTACTTC | CASSQAEYYEQYF | TRBJ2-7 | TRBV7-6 | many | NA
TGCGCCAGCAGCTTCCGTTATAGCGGGAGGGACACCGGGGAGCCGTTTTTT | CASSFRYSGRDTGEPFF | TRBJ2-2 | TRBV5-1 | NA | TRBD2
TGTGCCAGCAGCTTAGTTATTTCCCAGGGTAGGGGCAATCAGCCCCAGCATTTT | CASSLVISQGRGNQPQHF | TRBJ1-5 | TRBV7-2 | NA | NA
TGCAGCGTTGTAGACAATGAGCAGTTCTTC | CSVVDNEQFF | TRBJ2-1 | TRBV29-1 | NA | NA
TGCAGTGCTTCTCGACTGGCAACTAATGAAAAACTGTTTTTT | CSASRLATNEKLFF | TRBJ1-4 | TRBV20-1 | many | NA
TGTGCCACCCAGAGGAACACCGGGGAGCTGTTTTTT | CATQRNTGELFF | TRBJ2-2 | TRBV24-1 | many | NA
TGCAGTGCTAGATTCCTAGCGGGATGGAATGAGCAGTTCTTC | CSARFLAGWNEQFF | TRBJ2-1 | TRBV20-1 | medium-sized | TRBD2
TGTGCCAGCAGCTTAATCTCAGAGACCCAGTACTTC | CASSLISETQYF | TRBJ2-5 | TRBV11-2 | few | NA
TGTGCCAGCAGTACCCGAGGGGGGGGCCCCACTGAAGCTTTCTTT | CASSTRGGGPTEAFF | TRBJ1-1 | TRBV27 | NA | NA
TGTGCCAGCAGCCCTAGCGGGACCCTCTCTGGGGCCAACGTCCTGACTTTC | CASSPSGTLSGANVLTF | TRBJ2-6 | TRBV28 | many | TRBD2
TGTGCCTGGAGTCGGACGCCTTACGCGCTCTCTGGGGCCAACGTCCTGACTTTC | CAWSRTPYALSGANVLTF | TRBJ2-6 | TRBV30 | many | NA
TGCGCCAGCAGCTACAAAGATACGCAGTATTTT | CASSYKDTQYF | TRBJ2-3 | TRBV5-1 | NA | NA
TGTGCCAGCAGCCCGCCGGGACAGGGCTACGAGCAGTACTTC | CASSPPGQGYEQYF | TRBJ2-7 | TRBV7-6 | few | TRBD1
TGCAGCGTTCGGACTAGCGGGAGGGAGCAGTTCTTC | CSVRTSGREQFF | TRBJ2-1 | TRBV29-1 | NA | TRBD2
TGTGCCAGCAGCTTGGCGGGGCCCTCCAATGAAAAACTGTTTTTT | CASSLAGPSNEKLFF | TRBJ1-4 | TRBV5-4 | many | NA
TGCAGTGCCCGGACTAGCGGGAGGGGAGATACGCAGTATTTT | CSARTSGRGDTQYF | TRBJ2-3 | TRBV20-1 | NA | TRBD2
TGTGCCAGCAGTCAGATTCCTAACTATGGCTACACCTTC | CASSQIPNYGYTF | TRBJ1-2 | TRBV12-3/TRBV12-4 | many | NA
TGTGCCAGCAGCTTACGACTAGCGTCGACAGATACGCAGTATTTT | CASSLRLASTDTQYF | TRBJ2-3 | TRBV11-1 | many | TRBD2